The 14 T cell receptor beta chains below come from one sample, sequenced in a study of Graves' ophthalmopathy and Graves' hyperthyroidism. Transcripts of RNA were the source for amplifying TCR beta CDR3 regions. HTBI primers were used in a first-round RT-PCR, which preceded a second-round multiplex PCR. TCRdb itself ran the multiplex PCR reads through MiXCR, one entry per CDR3 protein. This table holds 200,000 to 250,000 distinct CDR3 sequences, 25% to 30% found once. The sample consisted of peripheral blood. These receptors all stem from a man in his fifties or sixties with Graves' ophthalmopathy.

This clonotype was seen at least ten times. A read error is possible here, since a much larger clone lies one base away. The chain recombines TRBV4-1 with TRBJ1-1; the D is unclear. This CDR3 region has 19 residues. In germline, CDR1 is MGHRA, CDR2 YSYEKL. The DNA for the CDR3 is TGCGCCAGCAGCCAAGATCAGACGGTTGGAGTCGCGGCGAACACTGAAGCTCTCTTT. Its protein is CASSQDQTVGVAANTEALF.

This clonotype was found many times. This chain connects TRBV5-1 to TRBJ2-5, with unresolved D. Germline CDR1 reads SGHRS; CDR2 reads YFSETQ. The CDR3 sequence is 13 residues long. V lost 0 bases to trimming and J lost 7 bases, with 10 bases between them. CDR3 coding DNA: TGCGCCAGCAGCTTGGATACGGTTGCGACCCAGTACTTC. This translates into CASSLDTVATQYF.

This clonotype was picked up many times. The chain joins TRBV10-3 to TRBJ1-2; no reliable D call. The CDR3 covers 14 residues. CDR1 and CDR2 (germline): ENHRY, SYGVKD. Trimming stripped 6 bases from V and 7 bases from J, with 18 bases between. CDR3 sequence: CAIRDVITKTGYTF. The CDR3 nucleotides read TGTGCCATCAGGGACGTAATTACGAAAACTGGCTACACCTTC.

The table lists this clonotype with a few counts. The CDR3, as DNA: TGTGCCAGCAACGGCGGCGGGAGGGCCCGAGAGACCCAGTACTTC. It yields the protein CASNGGGRARETQYF. The rearrangement uses TRBV6-1 and TRBJ2-5; 9 nucleotides agree with TRBD2. The CDR3 has 15 amino acids. The J segment lost 4 bases and the V segment lost 7 bases, leaving 10 bases of the junction unmatched. Germline CDR1 MNHNS, CDR2 SASEGT.

This clonotype was counted many times. CDR3 bases: TGTGCCAGCAGTCAAAGTAATTCCGCGAACACCGGGGAGCTGTTTTTT. It specifies CASSQSNSANTGELFF. V is TRBV6-1 and J is TRBJ2-2; D uncertain. The CDR3 covers 16 residues. The germline V gene encodes CDR1 MNHNS and CDR2 SASEGT. The V end was cut by 5 bases, the J end by 0 bases, with 13 bases between.

The rearrangement links TRBV6-2 or TRBV6-3 to TRBJ2-5; 12 bases are shared with TRBD2. J was trimmed by 3 bases and V by 4 bases; bases with no gene match: 6. This CDR3 region has 16 residues. Germline V lookup: CDR1 MNHEY, CDR2 SVGEGT. CDR3 region: CASSSNLAGGEETQYF. The DNA of the CDR3 is TGTGCCAGCAGTTCCAATCTAGCGGGAGGGGAAGAGACCCAGTACTTC.

This clonotype was detected many times. The V call is TRBV30, the J call TRBJ2-7; possibly TRBD2 for D (5 bases). Between the trimmed V and J ends, which lost 2 bases and 6 bases, there was a span of 14 bases. CDR1 GTSNPN and CDR2 SVGIG come from the germline V gene (reference sequence). CDR3 length: 13 amino acids. CDR3 amino acids: CAWSPSVRGEQYF. In nucleotides, the CDR3 is TGTGCCTGGAGTCCCTCGGTACGGGGCGAGCAGTACTTC.

The chain links TRBV6-1 to TRBJ1-5; D ambiguous. Germline-derived CDR1 and CDR2 are MNHNS and SASEGT. With 6 bases removed from V and 1 base from J, the gap between germline ends came to 13 bases. The CDR3 contains 15 residues. DNA of the CDR3: TGTGCCAGCAGGATGGACGGATGGAGCAATCAGCCCCAGCATTTT. As protein: CASRMDGWSNQPQHF.

This clonotype was found many times. This chain joins TRBV7-9 and TRBJ2-7; D may be TRBD1 (6 bases). V gave up 1 base and J gave up 2 bases, with 9 bases separating them. This CDR3 contains 14 residues. CDR1 and CDR2 from the germline V gene are SEHNR and FQNEAQ (reference sequence). The CDR3 is CASSLGDITYEQYF. The CDR3 bases are TGTGCCAGCAGCTTAGGGGACATTACCTACGAGCAGTACTTC.

This clonotype was detected ten times or more. The CDR3 here is CASSLSPIGELFF. CDR3 DNA: TGTGCCAGCAGTTTATCCCCCATCGGGGAGCTGTTTTTT. The chain is built from TRBV27 and TRBJ2-2; D ambiguous. CDR3 size: 13 residues. The ends were cut back, 0 bases at V and 7 bases at J, with 6 bases in the middle. The germline CDR1 and CDR2 sequences are MNHEY and SMNVEV (reference sequence).

The rearrangement joins TRBV6-2 or TRBV6-3 to TRBJ1-5; D unclear. V lost 3 bases and J 5 bases, leaving 11 bases between the germline ends. CDR1 and CDR2 from the germline V gene are MNHEY and SVGEGT. The CDR3 has 14 amino acids. Here the CDR3 reads CASSYTGRYQPQHF. CDR3 nucleotides: TGTGCCAGCAGTTATACTGGGCGCTATCAGCCCCAGCATTTT.

The chain is built from TRBV7-3 and TRBJ1-3, with a tentative D call TRBD1 (6 bases). CDR3 length: 21 amino acids. The germline V gene has CDR1 SGHTA and CDR2 FQGTGA. V was trimmed by 1 base and J by 0 bases, leaving 25 bases between them. This CDR3 reads CASSLSLGSSGRDNSGNTIYF. For the CDR3, the DNA is TGTGCCAGCAGCTTAAGTCTTGGGTCCTCCGGCCGGGACAACTCTGGAAACACCATATATTTT. The full variable domain, rest sourced from reference TRBV7-3 and TRBJ1-3, is GAGVSQTPSNKVTEKGKYVELRCDPISGHTALYWYRQSLGQGPEFLIYFQGTGAADDSGLPNDRFFAVRPEGSVSTLKIQRTERGDSAVYLCASSLSLGSSGRDNSGNTIYFGEGSWLTVV.

This chain connects TRBV6-5 to TRBJ1-6, with D possibly matching TRBD1 (5 bases). Germline V gives CDR1 MNHEY, CDR2 SVGAGI. This CDR3 comprises 13 residues. V lost 6 bases, J lost 7 bases, and 10 bases lay in between. The CDR3 bases are TGTGCCAGCAGAATACGACAGAATTCACCCCTCCACTTT. Its translation is CASRIRQNSPLHF.

This clonotype was seen repeatedly, ten times or more. V usage is TRBV19 and J usage is TRBJ2-2; D is unresolved. V was trimmed by 6 bases and J by 0 bases, leaving 8 bases between them. Germline V CDR1 and CDR2: LNHDA, SQIVND (reference sequence). The CDR3 contains 14 residues. The DNA for the CDR3 is TGTGCCAGTAGCTTTGAAGCGAACACCGGGGAGCTGTTTTTT. Protein sequence: CASSFEANTGELFF.